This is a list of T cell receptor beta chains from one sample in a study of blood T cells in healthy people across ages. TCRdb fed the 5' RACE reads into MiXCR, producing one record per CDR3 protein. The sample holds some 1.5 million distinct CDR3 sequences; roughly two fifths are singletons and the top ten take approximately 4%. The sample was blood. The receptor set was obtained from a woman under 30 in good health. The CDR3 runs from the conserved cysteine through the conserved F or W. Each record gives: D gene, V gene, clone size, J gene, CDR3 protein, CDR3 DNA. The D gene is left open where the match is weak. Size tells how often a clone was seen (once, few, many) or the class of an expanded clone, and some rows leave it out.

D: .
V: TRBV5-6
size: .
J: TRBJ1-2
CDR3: CASSADRGSGYTF
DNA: TGTGCCAGCAGCGCGGACAGAGGAAGTGGCTACACCTTC

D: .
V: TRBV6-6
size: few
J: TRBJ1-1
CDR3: CASSYRTVDEAFF
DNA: TGTGCCAGCAGTTACCGGACAGTTGATGAAGCTTTCTTT

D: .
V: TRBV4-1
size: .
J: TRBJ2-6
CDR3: CASSPTISGANVLNF
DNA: TGCGCCAGCAGCCCAACCATCTCTGGGGCCAACGTCCTGAATTTC

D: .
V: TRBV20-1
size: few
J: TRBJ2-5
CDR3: CSAGKTGVQETQYF
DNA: TGCAGTGCTGGGAAGACTGGGGTCCAAGAGACCCAGTACTTC

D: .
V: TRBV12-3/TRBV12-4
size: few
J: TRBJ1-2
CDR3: CASSMDLADYGYTF
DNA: TGTGCCAGCAGCATGGACTTGGCTGACTATGGCTACACCTTC

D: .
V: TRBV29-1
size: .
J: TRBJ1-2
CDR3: CSTPAGKGGYTF
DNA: TGCAGCACCCCCGCGGGGAAAGGTGGCTACACCTTC

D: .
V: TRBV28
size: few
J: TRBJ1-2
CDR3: CASSPSRGRPYYGYTF
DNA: TGTGCCAGCAGTCCCAGTCGTGGCAGGCCCTACTATGGCTACACCTTC

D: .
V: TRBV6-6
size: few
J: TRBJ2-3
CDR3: CASSYWGFTDTQYF
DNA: TGTGCCAGCAGTTACTGGGGATTCACAGATACGCAGTATTTT

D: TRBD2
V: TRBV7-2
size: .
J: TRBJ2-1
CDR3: CASSLLAGGSNEQFF
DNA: TGTGCCAGCAGCTTACTCGCGGGAGGTAGTAATGAGCAGTTCTTC

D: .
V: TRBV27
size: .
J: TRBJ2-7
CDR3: CASSLRLLNNEQYF
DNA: TGTGCCAGCAGTTTAAGACTACTAAACAATGAGCAGTACTTC

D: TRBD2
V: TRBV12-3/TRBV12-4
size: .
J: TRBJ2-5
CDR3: CASSSWASGGETQYF
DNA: TGTGCCAGCAGTTCATGGGCTAGCGGGGGGGAGACCCAGTACTTC

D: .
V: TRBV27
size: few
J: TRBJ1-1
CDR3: CATLGLNTEAFF
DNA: TGTGCCACCCTCGGATTGAACACTGAAGCTTTCTTT

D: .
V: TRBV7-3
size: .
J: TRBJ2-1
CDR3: CASSPSLPDSYNEQFF
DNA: TGTGCCAGCAGCCCTTCTCTACCAGACTCCTACAATGAGCAGTTCTTC

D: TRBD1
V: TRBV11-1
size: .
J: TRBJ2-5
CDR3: CASSLGARGLSETQYF
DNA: TGTGCCAGCAGCTTAGGGGCCAGGGGGCTTTCAGAGACCCAGTACTTC

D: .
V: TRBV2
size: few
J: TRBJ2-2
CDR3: CASSSQGQAGELFF
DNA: TGTGCCAGCAGTAGCCAGGGGCAAGCCGGGGAGCTGTTTTTT

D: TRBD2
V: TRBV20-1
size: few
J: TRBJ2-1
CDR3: CSAELAGAGEQFF
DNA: TGCAGTGCCGAACTAGCGGGAGCGGGGGAGCAGTTCTTC

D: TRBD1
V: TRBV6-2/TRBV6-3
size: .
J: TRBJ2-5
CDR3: CASSYWTGIQETQYF
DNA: TGTGCCAGCAGTTATTGGACAGGGATACAAGAGACCCAGTACTTC

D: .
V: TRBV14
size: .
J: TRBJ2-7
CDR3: CASSPWKAGTDNEQYF
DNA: TGTGCCAGCAGCCCATGGAAGGCAGGGACGGACAATGAGCAGTACTTC

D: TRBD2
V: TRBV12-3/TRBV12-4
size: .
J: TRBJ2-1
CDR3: CATRSGRFYNEQFF
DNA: TGTGCCACCAGAAGCGGGAGATTCTACAATGAGCAGTTCTTC

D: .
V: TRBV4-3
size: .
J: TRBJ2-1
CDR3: CASSHDYSYNEQFF
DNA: TGCGCCAGCAGCCACGATTACTCCTACAATGAGCAGTTCTTC

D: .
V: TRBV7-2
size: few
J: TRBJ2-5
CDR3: CASSPQAGTQYF
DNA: TGTGCCAGCAGCCCCCAGGCGGGGACCCAGTACTTC

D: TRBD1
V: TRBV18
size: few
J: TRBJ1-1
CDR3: CASSPLTGTNTEAFF
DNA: TGTGCCAGCTCGCCGCTGACAGGGACGAACACTGAAGCTTTCTTT

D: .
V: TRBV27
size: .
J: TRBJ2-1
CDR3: CASFPRPPPYNEQFF
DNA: TGTGCCAGCTTTCCGAGACCGCCGCCCTACAATGAGCAGTTCTTC

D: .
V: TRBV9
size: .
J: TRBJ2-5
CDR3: CASSAGTYAEQYF
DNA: TGTGCCAGCAGCGCCGGGACGTATGCGGAGCAGTACTTC

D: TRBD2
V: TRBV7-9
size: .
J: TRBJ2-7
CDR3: CASSLEYGGRAQYEQYF
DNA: TGTGCCAGCAGCTTAGAGTACGGCGGGAGGGCTCAATACGAGCAGTACTTC

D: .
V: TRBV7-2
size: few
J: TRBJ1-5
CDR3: CASSLTGVAGRNQPQHF
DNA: TGTGCCAGCAGCTTAACGGGGGTAGCGGGACGCAATCAGCCCCAGCATTTT

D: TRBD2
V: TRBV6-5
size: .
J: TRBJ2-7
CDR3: CASSHEGTSGSYEQYF
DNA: TGTGCCAGCAGTCACGAAGGGACTAGCGGGAGTTACGAGCAGTACTTC

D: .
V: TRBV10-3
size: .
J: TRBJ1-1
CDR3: CAISESRPNTEAFF
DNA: TGTGCCATCAGTGAATCAAGACCGAACACTGAAGCTTTCTTT